A selection of T cell receptor beta chains follows, all from one sample in a study of CD4 T cells in relation to SARS-CoV-2 and coronaviruses. Produced via immunoSEQ multiplex PCR; TCRdb's table is partial and in-frame only. Among about 19,000 clones listed, 70% to 90% were seen once. Antigens of these TCRs are unknown. The sample comprised CD4+ T cells from PBMCs, cultured in vitro. The receptors were sampled from a human donor in good health. Both conserved end residues are part of each CDR3. The order of the fields is CDR3 length, clone size, V gene, J gene, CDR3 protein. Rows may omit the clone size; those that give it use once, few, many or a size class.

19,NA,TRBV27,TRBJ1-6,CASRNQKTPGTGVLSPLHF
15,few,TRBV2,TRBJ1-3,CASSEGRANGNTIYF
14,NA,TRBV6-5,TRBJ1-1,CASLGQRVGTEAFF
17,NA,TRBV5-1,TRBJ2-7,CASSLGGVGQLGYEQYF
16,NA,TRBV9,TRBJ1-1,CASSPGTGVMNTEAFF
14,few,TRBV9,TRBJ1-4,CASSKGQGGEKLFF
14,NA,TRBV7-9,TRBJ1-2,CASSLGAGDYGYTF
13,NA,TRBV7-2,TRBJ2-5,CASSGNRGETQYF
17,NA,TRBV9,TRBJ2-1,CASSASWDREFFNEQFF
15,NA,TRBV6-5,TRBJ2-5,CASMDRGRGQETQYF
14,NA,TRBV7-2,TRBJ2-3,CASSFYRDTDTQYF
15,once,TRBV5-1,TRBJ2-2,CASSRQGADTGELFF
15,NA,TRBV9,TRBJ1-2,CASSVGTEGLRGYTF
13,NA,TRBV29-1,TRBJ2-7,CSVGVGTTYEQYF
14,NA,TRBV29-1,TRBJ2-7,CSARSTGAIYEQYF
11,NA,TRBV27,TRBJ2-1,CASSLFSEQFF
15,NA,TRBV12-5,TRBJ2-5,CASGPGQEIQETQYF
14,NA,TRBV7-2,TRBJ1-4,CASSRRPGGEKLFF
16,NA,TRBV5-1,TRBJ2-3,CASSLPTSGSQDTQYF
14,NA,TRBV18,TRBJ1-1,CASSPTAMNTEAFF
16,NA,TRBV5-1,TRBJ1-1,CASSLDRIQGNTEAFF
15,NA,TRBV6-1,TRBJ1-1,CASSERLQRNTEAFF
17,NA,TRBV30,TRBJ1-4,CAWSQSGTDPTNEKLFF